This T cell receptor (beta chain) was sequenced during a study of T cells in women clearing cervical HPV infection. Overall study: Case blood was drawn when the lesion was first found; control blood after infection became undetectable. Cases' blood sampling followed lesion detection by median around 23 weeks (90 to 200).

In the case of this clone: From the germline J gene comes the end of the CDR3, since the read stops 3 residues before it.

All donors had a single incident cervical HPV16 infection, not prevalent. The length of the CDR3 is 16 residues. Trimming removed 0 bases from V and 4 bases from J, with 13 bases in between. CDR1 and CDR2 from the germline V gene are DFQATT and SNEGSKA (reference sequence). This table comes from immunoSEQ multiplex PCR, and its TCRdb copy is limited to in-frame clones, with some not included. This sample lists about 28,000 clones; its ten largest clones have about 17%. The TCR was taken from a woman between 18 and 70 years old with a cervical HPV16 infection that either progressed to CIN3+ or cleared (not recorded which). The sequencing sample was made of blood buffy coat. The gene calls are TRBV20-1 and TRBJ1-6; possible D gene TRBD1, 6 bases. CDR3 region: CSARDMVQGYNSPLHF. The sequenced part of the CDR3 DNA is TGCAGTGCTAGAGATATGGTTCAGGGGTATAATTCACCC.